The 9 T cell receptor beta chains reported below all come from one sample, sequenced in a study of shared clonotypes between healthy human individuals. The protocol was immunoSEQ multiplex PCR, while the TCRdb copy is restricted to in-frame clones and leaves out a portion. Of around 650,000 clones listed, 96% are singletons. Naive CD8 cells, CD45RO-negative and positively selected for CCR7, excluded terminally differentiated effector memory CD45RA+ cells. The sequencing input was naive CD8+ T cells sorted from blood. Every receptor here comes from a woman in her thirties in good health.

The rearrangement joins TRBV13 to TRBJ1-1; possibly TRBD1 for D (5 bases). Trimming took 0 bases from V and 5 from J, leaving 7 bases between them. The CDR3 runs 13 residues. Germline V gene sequence: CDR1 PRHDT, CDR2 FYEKMQ (reference sequence). This CDR3 reads CASSLGQGTEAFF. Here the CDR3 DNA reads TGTGCCAGCAGCTTAGGGCAGGGAACTGAAGCTTTCTTT.

This chain links TRBV2 with TRBJ1-1; D gene unclear. Looked up from germline, CDR1 is SNHLY and CDR2 is FYNNEI. With 10 bases removed from V and 3 bases from J, the gap between germline ends came to 18 bases. The CDR3 loop spans 14 amino acids. The CDR3 DNA follows: TGTGCCACCAAGACCGGGCCTTTGGACACTGAAGCTTTCTTT. Protein product: CATKTGPLDTEAFF.

The chain is built from TRBV2 and TRBJ1-2, with D hard to call. This CDR3 has 11 residues. Trimming cost V 8 bases and J 4 bases, with 8 bases left between them. Germline lookup yields CDR1 SNHLY and CDR2 FYNNEI. The CDR3 DNA reads as TGTGCCAGCGCGCCAAGCTATGGCTACACCTTC. Protein sequence: CASAPSYGYTF.

Details on this clone: Its ends do not fully match the called genes, so a read error is possible. The chain links TRBV9 to TRBJ2-3, with D unclear. CDR1 is SGDLS and CDR2 is YYNGEE in the germline V gene. The CDR3 is 12 residues long. The DNA of the CDR3 is TGTGCCAGCAGCGTAGGGGCGGATAGGCAGTATTTT. Amino acids: CASSVGADRQYF.

This sequence joins TRBV7-9 and TRBJ1-1; 8 nucleotides align to TRBD1. CDR3 length equals 14 residues. V shed 5 bases, J shed 4 bases, and the junction held 6 bases outside the gene matches. Germline V gives CDR1 SEHNR, CDR2 FQNEAQ (reference sequence). CDR3 loop: CASSGQGAGTEAFF. The CDR3, as DNA: TGTGCCAGCAGCGGGCAGGGGGCTGGCACTGAAGCTTTCTTT.

The genes are TRBV13 and TRBJ2-5; possible D gene TRBD1, 5 bases. Gene TRBJ2-7 matches the end of the DNA better, so the J call may be wrong. This CDR3 region has 12 residues. The germline V gene encodes CDR1 PRHDT and CDR2 FYEKMQ (reference sequence). CDR3 nucleotide sequence: TGTGCCAGCAGCTCAGGGTCCTACGAGCAGTACTTC. Residues: CASSSGSYEQYF.

This chain links TRBV7-7 with TRBJ2-7; D gene uncertain. Deletions cut 4 bases from V and 0 bases from J, with 13 bases between. From germline, CDR1 is SSHAT and CDR2 FNYEAQ (reference sequence). The CDR3 covers 15 residues. The CDR3 DNA reads as TGTGCCAGCAGCTCCCCAAAGGAAAGCTCCTACGAGCAGTACTTC. Residues: CASSSPKESSYEQYF.

The V gene is TRBV29-1, the J gene TRBJ1-1, with unresolved D. The CDR3 runs to 12 residues. CDR1 is SQVTM and CDR2 is ANQGSEA in the germline V gene. V lost 2 bases, J lost 6 bases, and 10 bases lay in between. The CDR3 loop reads CSVELGSAEAFF. CDR3 DNA: TGCAGCGTTGAATTGGGAAGCGCTGAAGCTTTCTTT.

The chain couples TRBV10-3 to TRBJ1-1, with D maybe TRBD1 (5 bases). The CDR3 runs to 12 residues. Trimming stripped 7 bases from V and 4 bases from J, with 10 bases between. The germline gives CDR1 ENHRY, CDR2 SYGVKD. In DNA form, the CDR3 reads TGTGCCATCAAGGGGCAGGGCACTGAAGCTTTCTTT. Protein: CAIKGQGTEAFF.